This T cell receptor (beta chain) stems from a study of cytomegalovirus exposure and HLA in healthy donors. Whole-study findings and limits: A later analysis showed TCR association rates differing by HLA locus, peaking at DRB1 and lowest at HLA-C. In vitro checks showed that three CMV-associated chains really do target CMV antigens. It was assumed in the presence/absence analyses that sequencing depth was roughly uniform across donors.

Losses at the gene ends were 0 bases for V and 2 bases for J; bases not matched to a gene: 1. CDR3 length equals 14 residues. Germline-derived CDR1 and CDR2 are SGHNT and YYREEE (reference sequence). Amplification used 60 Vbeta primers and 13 Jbeta primers. Produced via immunoSEQ multiplex PCR; TCRdb's table is partial and in-frame only. The data show some 200,000 clones, 70% to 90% seen once. A word on this clone: What it binds is not known.

The genes are TRBV5-4 and TRBJ2-7; TRBD1 matches at 8 bases. This receptor was identified in a woman in her 30s in good health and CMV-seronegative. The sequenced material came from PBMCs. CDR3 protein: CASSLGTGTYEQYF. Here the CDR3 DNA reads TGTGCCAGCAGCTTGGGGACAGGGACCTACGAGCAGTACTTC.